These T cell receptor beta chains were read from a single sample in a study of blood T cells in healthy people across ages. One entry per CDR3 protein results from TCRdb running MiXCR on the 5' RACE reads. This sample has 800,000 to 1,000,000 distinct CDR3 sequences, with around 48% found just once. The sequencing input was blood. These receptors all stem from a man aged 25-45 years in good health. Each CDR3 is given with its conserved first and last residue. A D gene is named only where the DNA matches it firmly. For some rows the clone size is stated as once, few or many, or as a class when expanded; others skip it.

clone_size,j_call,v_call,d_call,cdr3_aa,cdr3_nt
.,TRBJ2-7,TRBV27,TRBD1,CASRGTGGPLYEQYF,TGTGCCAGCAGGGGAACAGGGGGCCCGCTCTACGAGCAGTACTTC
many,TRBJ2-1,TRBV28,.,CASSATGNNEQFF,TGTGCCAGCAGTGCGACGGGGAACAATGAGCAGTTCTTC
few,TRBJ2-1,TRBV7-2,TRBD2,CASSFLAGGPSNEQFF,TGTGCCAGCAGCTTTCTAGCGGGGGGGCCATCCAATGAGCAGTTCTTC
few,TRBJ2-1,TRBV7-9,.,CASLGWGALVDEQFF,TGTGCCAGTTTGGGTTGGGGGGCGCTTGTGGATGAGCAGTTCTTC
few,TRBJ2-1,TRBV4-1,.,CASSQDKNSIGYNEQFF,TGCGCCAGCAGCCAAGATAAGAACAGCATAGGCTACAATGAGCAGTTCTTC
.,TRBJ1-2,TRBV7-9,TRBD1,CASRPRQGARGYTF,TGTGCCAGCAGACCTCGACAGGGGGCGCGCGGCTACACCTTC
.,TRBJ1-2,TRBV2,.,CASNGGFYGYTF,TGTGCCAGCAACGGGGGCTTCTATGGCTACACCTTC
many,TRBJ2-6,TRBV15,TRBD2,CATSSQTSGWGSGANVLTF,TGTGCCACCAGCTCCCAGACTAGCGGGTGGGGCTCTGGGGCCAACGTCCTGACTTTC
few,TRBJ1-5,TRBV4-1,TRBD1,CASSYSDRGNQPQHF,TGCGCCAGCAGCTACTCCGACAGGGGTAATCAGCCCCAGCATTTT
once,TRBJ2-4,TRBV7-9,.,CASGSSEGPGKNIQYF,TGTGCCAGCGGATCTTCGGAGGGGCCGGGCAAAAACATTCAGTACTTC
.,TRBJ2-7,TRBV7-6,.,CASSSPSGASYEQYF,TGTGCCAGCAGCTCTCCTTCAGGGGCATCCTACGAGCAGTACTTC
few,TRBJ2-7,TRBV4-2,.,CASSDDGYYEQYF,TGTGCCAGCAGCGACGACGGCTACTACGAGCAGTACTTC
.,TRBJ2-5,TRBV9,.,CASSEGGSKRGTQYF,TGTGCCAGCAGCGAGGGAGGTAGTAAAAGGGGGACCCAGTACTTC
few,TRBJ1-2,TRBV12-3/TRBV12-4,.,CASSPGPGGLYGYTF,TGTGCCAGCAGTCCAGGACCCGGTGGTCTCTATGGCTACACCTTC
.,TRBJ2-1,TRBV12-3/TRBV12-4,.,CASSRGPGQKNEQFF,TGTGCCAGCAGTCGAGGCCCGGGACAAAAGAATGAGCAGTTCTTC
.,TRBJ2-3,TRBV29-1,TRBD1,CSGAVGTGDSGTQYF,TGCAGCGGAGCTGTCGGGACAGGGGATTCAGGTACGCAGTATTTT
few,TRBJ1-2,TRBV5-1,.,CASSPGHLGDYGYTF,TGCGCCAGCAGCCCTGGACACTTGGGGGACTATGGCTACACCTTC
.,TRBJ2-3,TRBV12-3/TRBV12-4,TRBD2,CASSKGGGADTQYF,TGTGCCAGCAGCAAGGGCGGGGGGGCAGATACGCAGTATTTT
.,TRBJ2-2,TRBV10-3,.,CAISETGPGELFF,TGTGCCATCAGCGAAACAGGGCCCGGGGAGCTGTTTTTT
.,TRBJ1-1,TRBV27,TRBD1,CASSSWDRLNTEAFF,TGTGCCAGCAGTTCATGGGACAGACTGAACACTGAAGCTTTCTTT
.,TRBJ2-3,TRBV20-1,.,CSARDPFTDTQYF,TGCAGTGCTAGAGATCCCTTCACAGATACGCAGTATTTT
.,TRBJ2-7,TRBV18,TRBD1,CASSPTGQGSYEQYF,TGTGCCAGCTCACCGACGGGACAGGGGTCGTACGAGCAGTACTTC
.,TRBJ2-1,TRBV20-1,.,CSANSRGWSGEQFF,TGCAGTGCTAATTCACGGGGGTGGAGTGGTGAGCAGTTCTTC
.,TRBJ2-1,TRBV10-3,.,CAISENSQETQFF,TGTGCCATCAGTGAGAACAGCCAAGAGACCCAGTTCTTC
.,TRBJ2-7,TRBV7-2,TRBD2,CASSFPNSGGAYEQYF,TGTGCCAGCAGCTTCCCCAACAGCGGGGGAGCCTACGAGCAGTACTTC
few,TRBJ2-7,TRBV27,.,CASSLSRQSLSYEQYF,TGTGCCAGCAGCCTTTCACGACAGTCCCTCTCCTACGAGCAGTACTTC
.,TRBJ1-1,TRBV9,.,CASSGASGGEAFF,TGTGCCAGCAGCGGAGCCTCGGGAGGTGAAGCTTTCTTT
many,TRBJ2-4,TRBV5-1,.,CASSLSTTKNIQYF,TGCGCCAGCAGCTTGTCCACAACCAAAAACATTCAGTACTTC
few,TRBJ1-2,TRBV4-3,.,CASSQEGQSLYGYTF,TGCGCCAGCAGCCAGGAAGGACAGAGCCTATATGGCTACACCTTC
few,TRBJ2-7,TRBV4-1,.,CASSQDQVESSYEQYF,TGCGCCAGCAGCCAAGATCAGGTGGAGAGCTCCTACGAGCAGTACTTC
few,TRBJ2-4,TRBV7-2,.,CASSPQGPPKNIQYF,TGTGCCAGCAGCCCGCAAGGGCCCCCCAAAAACATTCAGTACTTC
.,TRBJ2-1,TRBV20-1,.,CSAGPWRGNEQFF,TGCAGTGCTGGGCCGTGGCGTGGCAATGAGCAGTTCTTC
.,TRBJ1-5,TRBV20-1,TRBD1,CSAMTGGGNQPQHF,TGCAGTGCTATGACAGGGGGGGGCAATCAGCCCCAGCATTTT
.,TRBJ2-3,TRBV15,TRBD1,CATSRDRDRRPYSQYF,TGTGCCACCAGCAGAGACCGGGACAGAAGGCCGTATTCGCAGTATTTT
.,TRBJ2-3,TRBV7-6,.,CASSKLLAADTDTQYF,TGTGCCAGCAGCAAATTACTGGCCGCGGACACAGATACGCAGTATTTT
.,TRBJ2-7,TRBV6-2/TRBV6-3,.,CASSYGVSSYEQYF,TGTGCCAGCAGTTACGGGGTTAGCTCCTACGAGCAGTACTTC
.,TRBJ2-6,TRBV6-1,.,CASSEAPPPGANVLTF,TGTGCCAGCAGTGAAGCGCCTCCTCCTGGGGCCAACGTCCTGACTTTC
.,TRBJ2-3,TRBV5-1,TRBD2,CASSLGSSGGRTDTQYF,TGCGCCAGCAGCTTGGGGAGTAGCGGGGGGCGCACAGATACGCAGTATTTT
.,TRBJ2-7,TRBV5-1,.,CASSPGGAPTYEQYF,TGCGCCAGCAGTCCGGGCGGGGCCCCAACCTACGAGCAGTACTTC
.,TRBJ1-1,TRBV7-2,TRBD1,CASSTAGGLYTEAFF,TGTGCCAGCAGCACCGCAGGGGGCTTGTACACTGAAGCTTTCTTT
.,TRBJ2-7,TRBV11-3,TRBD1,CASSREGQVSSYEQYF,TGTGCCAGTAGCCGAGAGGGACAGGTTTCTTCCTACGAGCAGTACTTC
.,TRBJ2-1,TRBV20-1,TRBD2,CSARDPGGLYNEQFF,TGCAGTGCTAGAGATCCGGGGGGGCTTTACAATGAGCAGTTCTTC
few,TRBJ2-3,TRBV13,.,CASSLVSGTSTDTQYF,TGTGCCAGCAGCTTAGTTTCAGGGACTAGCACAGATACGCAGTATTTT
few,TRBJ2-3,TRBV4-3,.,CATSWDTTDTQYF,TGCGCCACCTCGTGGGACACCACAGATACGCAGTATTTT
few,TRBJ1-6,TRBV20-1,TRBD1,CSAEQGTVYNSPLHF,TGCAGTGCCGAACAGGGGACCGTCTATAATTCACCCCTCCACTTT
few,TRBJ2-7,TRBV4-1,.,CASSQDGTGSTYEQYF,TGCGCCAGCAGCCAAGATGGAACAGGGAGTACCTACGAGCAGTACTTC
.,TRBJ1-4,TRBV20-1,TRBD1,CSARVQGALGEKLFF,TGCAGTGCTAGAGTTCAGGGGGCCCTCGGGGAAAAACTGTTTTTT
.,TRBJ1-1,TRBV28,TRBD1,CASSRSSRTGTEAFF,TGTGCCAGCAGTCGCTCTTCCAGGACAGGCACTGAAGCTTTCTTT
few,TRBJ2-7,TRBV3-1,TRBD2,CASSFVATSGGGGEQYF,TGTGCCAGCAGCTTTGTTGCGACTAGCGGGGGGGGCGGCGAGCAGTACTTC
.,TRBJ1-2,TRBV6-1,TRBD1,CASGDRGDFYGYTF,TGTGCCAGCGGCGACAGGGGGGACTTCTATGGCTACACCTTC
few,TRBJ1-2,TRBV29-1,.,CSAVDSYGYTF,TGCAGCGCCGTGGACAGCTATGGCTACACCTTC
.,TRBJ1-6,TRBV7-9,TRBD1,CASSPQTGGNSPLHF,TGTGCCAGCAGCCCTCAGACAGGGGGGAATTCACCCCTCCACTTT
few,TRBJ1-1,TRBV27,.,CASRREGVGTEAFF,TGTGCCAGCAGGAGAGAGGGGGTTGGCACTGAAGCTTTCTTT
few,TRBJ1-6,TRBV4-3,.,CASSQGSGRNSPLHF,TGCGCCAGCAGCCAAGGATCAGGGCGGAATTCACCCCTCCACTTT
.,TRBJ2-1,TRBV5-1,.,CASSLDRFGEQFF,TGCGCCAGCAGCTTGGACAGGTTTGGTGAGCAGTTCTTC
.,TRBJ1-2,TRBV3-1,TRBD1,CASSGDRGLGGYTF,TGTGCCAGCAGCGGTGACAGGGGGCTAGGTGGCTACACCTTC
many,TRBJ2-5,TRBV7-8,TRBD1,CASSLDRDQYF,TGTGCCAGCAGCTTGGACAGGGACCAGTACTTC
.,TRBJ2-3,TRBV5-6,.,CASRQESTDTQYF,TGTGCCAGCAGACAGGAGAGCACAGATACGCAGTATTTT
many,TRBJ2-1,TRBV7-6,.,CASSLVEGHKGRSNEQFF,TGTGCCAGCAGCTTAGTCGAGGGACACAAGGGAAGGTCGAATGAGCAGTTCTTC
.,TRBJ2-7,TRBV12-3/TRBV12-4,.,CASSLRQGWSEQYF,TGTGCCAGCAGTTTACGGCAGGGGTGGAGCGAGCAGTACTTC